The next 6 T cell receptor beta chains were all read from a single sample in a study of early T cells in non-severe SARS-CoV-2 infection. One entry per CDR3 protein, called by TCRdb with MiXCR from the 5' RACE reads. This table has 85,000 to 95,000 distinct CDR3 sequences, 16% appearing once. This specimen consisted of whole blood, obtained at baseline. These receptor sequences come from an adult who was a healthcare worker with PCR-confirmed SARS-CoV-2 infection or an uninfected control (not recorded which).

The chain uses TRBV7-9 and TRBJ2-1; no firm D call. The V end lost 5 bases, the J end lost 9 bases, and 8 bases lay between the germline ends. The CDR3 covers 11 residues. Germline V gene lookup returns CDR1 SEHNR and CDR2 FQNEAQ (reference sequence). CDR3 protein: CASSPNGEQFF. The DNA for the CDR3 is TGTGCCAGCAGCCCGAACGGTGAGCAGTTCTTC. Filled out from reference TRBV7-9 and TRBJ2-1, the complete variable domain reads DTGVSQNPRHKITKRGQNVTFRCDPISEHNRLYWYRQTLGQGPEFLTYFQNEAQLEKSRLLSDRFSAERPKGSFSTLEIQRTEQGDSAMYLCASSPNGEQFFGPGTRLTVL.

V usage is TRBV20-1 and J usage is TRBJ2-1; TRBD2 agrees at 13 bases. This CDR3 has 16 amino acids. J gave up 7 bases and V 0 bases, and 6 bases lay outside the gene matches. The germline V gene encodes CDR1 DFQATT and CDR2 SNEGSKA (reference sequence). For the CDR3, the DNA is TGCAGTGCTAGAGACTACCAGGGACTAGCGGGGAATGAGCAGTTCTTC. Translated: CSARDYQGLAGNEQFF.

This clonotype turned up a few times. V usage is TRBV20-1 and J usage is TRBJ2-1; D uncertain. Germline V CDR1 and CDR2: DFQATT, SNEGSKA (reference sequence). The CDR3 extends over 12 amino acids. The V gene lost 2 bases and the J gene lost 6 bases, with 8 bases spanning the gap. CDR3 region: CSARPSPNEQFF. CDR3 nucleotides: TGCAGTGCTAGACCGAGCCCCAATGAGCAGTTCTTC.

This clonotype has more than one count but fewer than ten. The rearrangement joins TRBV4-1 to TRBJ1-2; D remains unclear. V lost 2 bases and J 8 bases, leaving 15 bases between the germline ends. The germline V gene encodes CDR1 MGHRA and CDR2 YSYEKL. The CDR3 sequence is 14 residues long. In nucleotides, the CDR3 is TGCGCCAGCAGCCAACCCCCGACAAATCGGGGCTACACCTTC. This translates into CASSQPPTNRGYTF.

This clonotype was seen a few times. V and J are TRBV20-1 and TRBJ1-1; unclear D gene. This CDR3 is built from 12 residues. The germline CDR1 and CDR2 sequences are DFQATT and SNEGSKA (reference sequence). The germline V and J ends were trimmed by 1 base and 4 bases, with 7 bases remaining between them. CDR3 in DNA: TGCAGTGCTAGAGGTGGGTTCACTGAAGCTTTCTTT. Translated: CSARGGFTEAFF.

The V and J genes are TRBV20-1 and TRBJ1-1, with unresolved D. Germline CDR1 and CDR2: DFQATT and SNEGSKA (reference sequence). V shed 3 bases and J shed 1 base, with 12 bases lying between them. This CDR3 has 14 residues. The CDR3 loop reads CSASLNGANTEAFF. For the CDR3, the DNA is TGCAGTGCTAGTCTCAACGGAGCGAACACTGAAGCTTTCTTT.